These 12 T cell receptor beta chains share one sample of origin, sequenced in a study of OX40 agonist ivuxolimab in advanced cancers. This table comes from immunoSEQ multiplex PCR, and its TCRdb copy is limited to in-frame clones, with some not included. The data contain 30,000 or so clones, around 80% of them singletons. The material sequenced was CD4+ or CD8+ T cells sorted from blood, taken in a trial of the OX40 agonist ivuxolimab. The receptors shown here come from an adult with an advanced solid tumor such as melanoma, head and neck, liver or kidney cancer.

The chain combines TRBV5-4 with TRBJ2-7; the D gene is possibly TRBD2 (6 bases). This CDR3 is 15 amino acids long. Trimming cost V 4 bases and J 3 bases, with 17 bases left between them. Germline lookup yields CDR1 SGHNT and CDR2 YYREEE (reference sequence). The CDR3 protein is CASSQSAGNRYEQYF. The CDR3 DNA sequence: TGTGCCAGCAGCCAAAGTGCGGGGAACCGCTACGAGCAGTACTTC.

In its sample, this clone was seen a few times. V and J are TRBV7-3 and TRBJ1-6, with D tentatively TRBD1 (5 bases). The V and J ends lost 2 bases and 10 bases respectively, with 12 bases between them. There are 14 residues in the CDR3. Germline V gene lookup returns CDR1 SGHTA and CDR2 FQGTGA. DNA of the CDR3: TGTGCCAGCAGCTTACAGGGAAGGAACTCACCCCTCCACTTT. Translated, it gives CASSLQGRNSPLHF.

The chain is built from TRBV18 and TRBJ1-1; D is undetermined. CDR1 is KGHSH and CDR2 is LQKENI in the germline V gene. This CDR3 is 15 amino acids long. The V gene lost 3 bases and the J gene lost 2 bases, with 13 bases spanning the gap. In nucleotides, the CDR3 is TGTGCCAGCTCACCCAAATCAACAGAAAACACTGAAGCTTTCTTT. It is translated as CASSPKSTENTEAFF.

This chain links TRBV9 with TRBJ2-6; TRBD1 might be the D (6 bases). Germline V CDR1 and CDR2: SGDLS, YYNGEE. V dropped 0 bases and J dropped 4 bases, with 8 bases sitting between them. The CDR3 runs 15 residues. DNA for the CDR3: TGTGCCAGCAGCGTAGCAGGGGCGGGGGCCAACGTCCTGACTTTC. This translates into CASSVAGAGANVLTF. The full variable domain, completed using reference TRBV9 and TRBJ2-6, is DSGVTQTPKHLITATGQRVTLRCSPRSGDLSVYWYQQSLDQGLQFLIQYYNGEERAKGNILERFSAQQFPDLHSELNLSSLELGDSALYFCASSVAGAGANVLTFGAGSRLTVL.

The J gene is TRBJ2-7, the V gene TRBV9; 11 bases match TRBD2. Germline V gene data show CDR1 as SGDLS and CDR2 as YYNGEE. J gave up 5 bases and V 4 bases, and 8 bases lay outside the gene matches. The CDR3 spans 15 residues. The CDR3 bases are TGTGCCAGCAGCTATCGGACTAGCGGGTGGGACGAGCAGTACTTC. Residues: CASSYRTSGWDEQYF.

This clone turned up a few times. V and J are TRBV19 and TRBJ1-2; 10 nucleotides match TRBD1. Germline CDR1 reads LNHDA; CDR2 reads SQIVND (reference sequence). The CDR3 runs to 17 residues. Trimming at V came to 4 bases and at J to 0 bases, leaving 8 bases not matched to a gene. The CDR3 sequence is CASSTDRGQSANYGYTF. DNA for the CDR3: TGTGCCAGTAGTACCGACAGGGGGCAGAGTGCTAACTATGGCTACACCTTC.

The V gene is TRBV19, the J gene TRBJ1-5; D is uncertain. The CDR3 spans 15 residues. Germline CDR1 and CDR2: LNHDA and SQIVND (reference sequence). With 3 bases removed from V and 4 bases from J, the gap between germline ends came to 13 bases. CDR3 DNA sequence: TGTGCCAGTAGTATCCCCACGCATCGGAATCAGCCCCAGCATTTT. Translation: CASSIPTHRNQPQHF.

CDR3 loop: CASTSTRTDTQYF. The CDR3 coding sequence is TGCGCCAGCACCTCGACCCGCACAGATACGCAGTATTTT. This chain connects TRBV5-1 to TRBJ2-3; D gene ambiguous. CDR3 length: 13 residues. Trimming pared 6 bases from V and 1 base from J, leaving 9 bases between. Per germline, CDR1 SGHRS and CDR2 YFSETQ.

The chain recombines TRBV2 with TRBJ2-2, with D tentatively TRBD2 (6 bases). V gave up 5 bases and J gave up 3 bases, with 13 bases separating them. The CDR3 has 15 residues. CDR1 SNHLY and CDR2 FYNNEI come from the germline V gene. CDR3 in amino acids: CASSFSGRDTGELFF. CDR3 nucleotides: TGTGCCAGCAGTTTCTCCGGGAGAGACACCGGGGAGCTGTTTTTT.

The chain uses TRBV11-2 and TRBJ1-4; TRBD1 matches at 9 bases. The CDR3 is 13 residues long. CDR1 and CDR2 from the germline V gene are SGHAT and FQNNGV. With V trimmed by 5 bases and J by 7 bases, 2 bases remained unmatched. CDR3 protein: CASSRGQGEKLFF. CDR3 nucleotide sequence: TGTGCCAGCAGCAGGGGACAGGGTGAAAAACTGTTTTTT. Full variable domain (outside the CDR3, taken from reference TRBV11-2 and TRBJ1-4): EAGVAQSPRYKIIEKRQSVAFWCNPISGHATLYWYQQILGQGPKLLIQFQNNGVVDDSQLPKDRFSAERLKGVDSTLKIQPAKLEDSAVYLCASSRGQGEKLFFGSGTQLSVL.

The CDR3 here is CASSLEGARGTEAFF. CDR3 sequence (DNA): TGCGCCAGCAGCTTGGAGGGGGCCCGGGGAACTGAAGCTTTCTTT. V gene TRBV5-1 combines with J gene TRBJ1-1; 7 positions agree with TRBD1. V trimming: 0 bases; J trimming: 5 bases; junction bases outside the gene matches: 7. This CDR3 has 15 amino acids. Germline V lookup: CDR1 SGHRS, CDR2 YFSETQ.

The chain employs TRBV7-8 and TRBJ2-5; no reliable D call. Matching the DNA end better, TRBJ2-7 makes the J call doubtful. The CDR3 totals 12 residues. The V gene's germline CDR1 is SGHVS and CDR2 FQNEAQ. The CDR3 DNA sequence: TGTGCCAGCAGCTACGTCTCCTACGAGCAGTACTTC. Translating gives CASSYVSYEQYF.